This T cell receptor beta chain was recorded in a study of T cell clonality in common variable immunodeficiency. This clone showed up many times. Its antigen is undetermined. The read ends 3 residues before the CDR3 terminus; that terminus is restored from the germline J gene. The repertoire was sequenced with immunoSEQ multiplex PCR; TCRdb's copy has only in-frame clones and lacks some. The repertoire shows roughly 70,000 clones, none seen only once; the top ten take 1.7%. Trimming left V 6 bases short and J 6 bases short, with 15 bases between. This CDR3 has 13 residues. Germline CDR1 and CDR2: DFQATT and SNEGSKA (reference sequence). General study results and limits: CVID subjects shared fewer TCRbeta clones than healthy controls did. Authors noted CVID clonality's cause needs subpopulation repertoire sequencing.

Material for sequencing was peripheral blood mononuclear cells. The chain has TRBV20-1 and TRBJ1-5; D ambiguous. The sequence was obtained from a person aged 18 to 75 in good health. CDR3 bases read: TGCAGTGCGACTAAGGGTGTTAGTCAGCCC. Translating gives CSATKGVSQP. The full CDR3 protein is CSATKGVSQPQHF.